Listed below are T cell receptor beta chains from one sample, sequenced in a study of T cell repertoires in cytomegalovirus infection. TCRdb used MiXCR to reprocess the reads, holding one entry per CDR3 protein. The sample has 560,000 or so distinct CDR3 sequences; about 15% are singletons. Sequencing used CD8+ T cells from PBMCs. The receptors originated from a human donor in good health (CMV status not recorded). Some clones in this sample may be carry-over from other donors' samples. CDR3s include the opening cysteine and the closing phenylalanine or tryptophan. Fields, in order: V gene, D gene, J gene, clone size, CDR3 protein, CDR3 DNA. A D gene is named only where the DNA matches it firmly. For some rows the clone size is stated as once, few or many, or as a class when expanded; others skip it.

v_call: TRBV19
d_call: .
j_call: TRBJ2-2
clone_size: .
cdr3_aa: CASTSPKLGPVSPNTGELFF
cdr3_nt: TGTGCCAGTACTTCCCCCAAACTAGGACCCGTCTCCCCGAACACCGGGGAGCTGTTTTTT

v_call: TRBV6-1
d_call: TRBD2
j_call: TRBJ2-3
clone_size: .
cdr3_aa: CASSEWAGGSPDTQYF
cdr3_nt: TGTGCCAGCAGTGAATGGGCGGGAGGGTCTCCAGATACGCAGTATTTT

v_call: TRBV28
d_call: .
j_call: TRBJ1-3
clone_size: few
cdr3_aa: CASSYTEIGNTIYF
cdr3_nt: TGTGCCAGCAGCTATACAGAGATTGGAAACACCATATATTTT

v_call: TRBV27
d_call: .
j_call: TRBJ1-1
clone_size: many
cdr3_aa: CASSSARVNTEAFF
cdr3_nt: TGTGCCAGCAGTTCCGCCAGGGTAAACACTGAAGCTTTCTTT

v_call: TRBV4-1
d_call: TRBD1
j_call: TRBJ1-2
clone_size: many
cdr3_aa: CASSQGSGTGHYGYTF
cdr3_nt: TGCGCCAGCAGCCAAGGCTCCGGGACAGGCCATTATGGCTACACCTTC

v_call: TRBV9
d_call: .
j_call: TRBJ2-3
clone_size: few
cdr3_aa: CASSVAGTSTDTQYF
cdr3_nt: TGTGCCAGCAGCGTAGCCGGGACTAGCACAGATACGCAGTATTTT

v_call: TRBV7-9
d_call: .
j_call: TRBJ1-2
clone_size: .
cdr3_aa: CASSLGGSRGYTF
cdr3_nt: TGTGCCAGCAGCTTAGGGGGTTCGAGGGGCTACACCTTC

v_call: TRBV7-9
d_call: TRBD1
j_call: TRBJ2-7
clone_size: many
cdr3_aa: CASSYGQEYYF
cdr3_nt: TGTGCCAGCAGTTACGGACAGGAATACTACTTC

v_call: TRBV5-1
d_call: TRBD1
j_call: TRBJ1-6
clone_size: .
cdr3_aa: CASRPGTAGNSPLHF
cdr3_nt: TGCGCCAGCAGGCCCGGGACAGCGGGTAATTCACCCCTCCACTTT

v_call: TRBV6-1
d_call: TRBD1
j_call: TRBJ2-7
clone_size: few
cdr3_aa: CASRADRGYREQYF
cdr3_nt: TGTGCCAGCAGAGCCGACAGGGGCTATCGCGAGCAGTACTTC

v_call: TRBV7-3
d_call: .
j_call: TRBJ2-7
clone_size: few
cdr3_aa: CASIFYEQYF
cdr3_nt: TGTGCCAGCATTTTCTACGAGCAGTACTTC

v_call: TRBV12-3/TRBV12-4
d_call: .
j_call: TRBJ2-7
clone_size: few
cdr3_aa: CASSFFPLTALDEQYF
cdr3_nt: TGTGCCAGCAGTTTTTTCCCCCTGACAGCTTTGGACGAGCAGTACTTC

v_call: TRBV27
d_call: .
j_call: TRBJ1-2
clone_size: many
cdr3_aa: CASSPGTIYGYTF
cdr3_nt: TGTGCCAGCAGTCCCGGGACAATCTATGGCTACACCTTC

v_call: TRBV7-3
d_call: TRBD2
j_call: TRBJ2-1
clone_size: many
cdr3_aa: CASSLGWGGRAASYNEQFF
cdr3_nt: TGTGCCAGCAGCTTAGGGTGGGGCGGGAGGGCCGCGTCCTACAATGAGCAGTTCTTC

v_call: TRBV19
d_call: TRBD1
j_call: TRBJ2-2
clone_size: few
cdr3_aa: CASSRGTGDTGELFF
cdr3_nt: TGTGCCAGTAGTAGAGGGACAGGGGACACCGGGGAGCTGTTTTTT

v_call: TRBV27
d_call: TRBD1
j_call: TRBJ1-5
clone_size: many
cdr3_aa: CASSLNRGPYSNQPQHF
cdr3_nt: TGTGCCAGCAGTTTAAACAGGGGGCCCTATAGCAATCAGCCCCAGCATTTT

v_call: TRBV2
d_call: TRBD2
j_call: TRBJ2-5
clone_size: .
cdr3_aa: CASSPLAGENQETQYF
cdr3_nt: TGTGCCAGCAGTCCCCTAGCGGGGGAGAACCAAGAGACCCAGTACTTC